This passage covers 18 T cell receptor beta chains from one sample sequenced in a study of shared clonotypes between healthy human individuals. Sequencing used immunoSEQ multiplex PCR; TCRdb keeps in-frame clones, though not all of them. The sample records about 2.4 million clones, 90% to 95% being singletons. The sample was naive CD4+ T cells from PBMCs. Subset noted: CD45RA+ positively selected. The receptors stem from a man between 18 and 35 years old in good health. Some clones in this sample may be carry-over from other donors' samples.

This clone was seen only a few times. V and J are TRBV7-2 and TRBJ1-3, with TRBD1 as a possible D gene (5 bases). CDR1 and CDR2 from the germline V gene are SGHTA and FQGNSA. V dropped 5 bases and J dropped 1 base, with 21 bases sitting between them. This CDR3 is built from 18 residues. The CDR3 reads CASSLYINGATSGNTIYF. The CDR3 DNA reads as TGTGCCAGCAGCCTCTACATTAACGGGGCTACGTCTGGAAACACCATATATTTT. Based on the CDR3 plus reference TRBV7-2 and TRBJ1-3, the full variable domain is GAGVSQSPSNKVTEKGKDVELRCDPISGHTALYWYRQSLGQGLEFLIYFQGNSAPDKSGLPSDRFSAERTGGSVSTLTIQRTQQEDSAVYLCASSLYINGATSGNTIYFGEGSWLTVV.

J is TRBJ1-2 and V is TRBV28; 7 nucleotides match TRBD1. There are 13 residues in the CDR3. Germline trimming cut 4 bases from V and 7 bases from J; bases unmatched to any gene: 6. The germline gives CDR1 MDHEN, CDR2 SYDVKM. CDR3 DNA sequence: TGTGCCAGCAGTTACAGGGGCCGGCTTGGCTACACCTTC. Residues: CASSYRGRLGYTF.

This chain connects TRBV27 to TRBJ1-3, with D possibly TRBD1 on 6 matching bases. The CDR3 has 14 amino acids. Germline V gene data show CDR1 as MNHEY and CDR2 as SMNVEV (reference sequence). V was cut by 4 bases and J by 4 bases, with 11 bases left in between. The CDR3 reads CASSSGATGNTIYF. DNA for the CDR3: TGTGCCAGCAGTTCGGGGGCGACCGGAAACACCATATATTTT.

The chain recombines TRBV5-4 with TRBJ1-2, with D possibly being TRBD1 (5 bases). There are 14 residues in the CDR3. The germline V gene encodes CDR1 SGHNT and CDR2 YYREEE (reference sequence). The ends were cut back, 6 bases at V and 6 bases at J, with 18 bases in the middle. The chain's CDR3 is CASTRFEGRDGYTF. CDR3 DNA sequence: TGTGCCAGCACCAGATTCGAGGGGCGAGATGGCTACACCTTC.

This clone was observed a few times. The chain carries TRBV19 and TRBJ2-2; 12 nucleotides line up with TRBD2. Germline V gene sequence: CDR1 LNHDA, CDR2 SQIVND (reference sequence). The CDR3 totals 16 residues. V trimming: 6 bases; J trimming: 1 base; junction bases outside the gene matches: 3. CDR3 residues: CASSGLAGKNTGELFF. CDR3 DNA: TGTGCCAGTAGCGGACTAGCGGGAAAGAACACCGGGGAGCTGTTTTTT.

This chain links TRBV10-1 with TRBJ2-3; no firm D call. Trimming pared 4 bases from V and 5 bases from J, leaving 13 bases between. The CDR3 covers 14 residues. From germline, CDR1 is WNHNN and CDR2 SYGVQD (reference sequence). In DNA, the CDR3 is TGCGCCAGCAGTGTCGATTCGCCGGGAGATACGCAGTATTTT. Residues: CASSVDSPGDTQYF.

This chain joins TRBV29-1 and TRBJ2-3, with D perhaps TRBD1 (7 bases). This CDR3 is built from 13 residues. The V and J ends lost 7 bases and 6 bases respectively, with 17 bases between them. Germline-derived CDR1 and CDR2 are SQVTM and ANQGSEA. The CDR3 loop is CSDQEGAMDTQYF. The CDR3 DNA is TGCAGCGACCAGGAGGGGGCTATGGATACGCAGTATTTT.

This clone was detected once. Different DNA sequences within this sample yield the same CDR3. The rearrangement links TRBV7-9 to TRBJ1-5, with TRBD1 matching over 7 bases. Germline CDR1 reads SEHNR; CDR2 reads FQNEAQ (reference sequence). CDR3 length equals 13 residues. The V segment lost 5 bases and the J segment 5 bases; nucleotides outside the gene matches: 3. For the CDR3, the DNA is TGTGCCAGCAGCATCCAGGGGGATCAGCCCCAGCATTTT. Translating it yields CASSIQGDQPQHF.

As for this clone: Distinct nucleotide sequences in the sample also encode this CDR3. As DNA, the CDR3 is TGTGCCAGCAGTTTGTTTATGAACACTGAAGCTTTCTTT. Translation gives CASSLFMNTEAFF. V gene TRBV11-2 combines with J gene TRBJ1-1; D is uncertain. CDR1 is SGHAT, CDR2 FQNNGV, per germline. Trimming shortened V by 6 bases and J by 0 bases, and 8 bases separated the two germline ends. The CDR3 contains 13 residues. Using reference TRBV11-2 and TRBJ1-1 for the parts outside the CDR3, the full variable domain is EAGVAQSPRYKIIEKRQSVAFWCNPISGHATLYWYQQILGQGPKLLIQFQNNGVVDDSQLPKDRFSAERLKGVDSTLKIQPAKLEDSAVYLCASSLFMNTEAFFGQGTRLTVV.

V is TRBV10-3 and J is TRBJ2-3; maybe TRBD1 (5 bases). The CDR3 covers 15 residues. Germline assignment: CDR1 ENHRY and CDR2 SYGVKD. Trimming left V 8 bases short and J 0 bases short, with 15 bases between. Here the CDR3 reads CAISWGETSTDTQYF. The CDR3 nucleotides are TGTGCCATCTCTTGGGGCGAAACTAGCACAGATACGCAGTATTTT.

The chain has TRBV30 and TRBJ2-6; 9 bases line up with TRBD2. V gave up 0 bases and J gave up 0 bases; unmatched junction bases: 12. This CDR3 comprises 20 residues. Germline V gene sequence: CDR1 GTSNPN, CDR2 SVGIG (reference sequence). For the CDR3, the DNA is TGTGCCTGGAGTGTACTAGGCGGGAGGGCAACCTCCTCTGGGGCCAACGTCCTGACTTTC. Its protein product is CAWSVLGGRATSSGANVLTF.

This clone appeared a single time. CDR3 bases: TGTGCCAGCAGCTTAGATCCCTATAGCAATCAGCCCCAGCATTTT. As protein: CASSLDPYSNQPQHF. V gene TRBV11-2 combines with J gene TRBJ1-5; D unclear. Looked up from germline, CDR1 is SGHAT and CDR2 is FQNNGV. V lost 0 bases, J lost 0 bases, and 6 bases lay in between. The CDR3 consists of 15 residues. Full variable domain (missing parts from reference TRBV11-2 and TRBJ1-5): EAGVAQSPRYKIIEKRQSVAFWCNPISGHATLYWYQQILGQGPKLLIQFQNNGVVDDSQLPKDRFSAERLKGVDSTLKIQPAKLEDSAVYLCASSLDPYSNQPQHFGDGTRLSIL.

The V call is TRBV7-2, the J call TRBJ2-1, with D maybe TRBD2 (5 bases). The ends were cut back, 2 bases at V and 12 bases at J, with 11 bases in the middle. Germline CDR1 reads SGHTA; CDR2 reads FQGNSA. This CDR3 spans 12 amino acids. CDR3 sequence: CASSLLRVGQFF. DNA for the CDR3: TGTGCCAGCAGCTTATTGAGGGTCGGGCAGTTCTTC.

The chain uses TRBV7-9 and TRBJ2-7; perhaps TRBD1 as D (6 bases). The CDR3 totals 13 residues. The germline gives CDR1 SEHNR, CDR2 FQNEAQ (reference sequence). The V end was cut by 3 bases, the J end by 6 bases, with 12 bases between. The chain's CDR3 is CASSFQGLSEQYF. As DNA, the CDR3 is TGTGCCAGCAGCTTCCAGGGGCTGAGCGAGCAGTACTTC.

The chain combines TRBV18 with TRBJ2-5, with 7 bases matching TRBD1. The CDR3 is made up of 15 amino acids. Per the germline V gene, CDR1 is KGHSH and CDR2 is LQKENI. The V segment lost 5 bases and the J segment 0 bases; nucleotides outside the gene matches: 6. CDR3 residues: CASSAQQGNQETQYF. CDR3 sequence (DNA): TGTGCCAGCTCAGCTCAACAGGGGAACCAAGAGACCCAGTACTTC.

The chain's CDR3 is CASSPQSVWTEAFF. For the CDR3, the DNA is TGCGCCAGCAGTCCGCAATCGGTTTGGACTGAAGCTTTCTTT. The chain employs TRBV5-1 and TRBJ1-1; D gene unclear. The CDR3 covers 14 residues. CDR1 SGHRS and CDR2 YFSETQ come from the germline V gene. The ends were cut back, 5 bases at V and 5 bases at J, with 16 bases in the middle.

The chain employs TRBV20-1 and TRBJ2-3; perhaps TRBD2 as D (6 bases). V lost 3 bases and J 9 bases, leaving 10 bases between the germline ends. This CDR3 has 11 residues. The V gene's germline CDR1 is DFQATT and CDR2 SNEGSKA (reference sequence). In nucleotides, the CDR3 is TGCAGTGCTAGCCCTAGCGACACGCAGTATTTT. Protein sequence: CSASPSDTQYF.

The chain is built from TRBV28 and TRBJ2-7; 9 bases align to TRBD1. This CDR3 is built from 15 residues. Trimming removed 3 bases from V and 5 bases from J; junction bases left unmatched: 8. Germline-derived CDR1 and CDR2 are MDHEN and SYDVKM. Here the CDR3 DNA reads TGTGCCAGCAGTTTCGGGGACAGGGATAGCAACGAGCAGTACTTC. Translated, it gives CASSFGDRDSNEQYF.